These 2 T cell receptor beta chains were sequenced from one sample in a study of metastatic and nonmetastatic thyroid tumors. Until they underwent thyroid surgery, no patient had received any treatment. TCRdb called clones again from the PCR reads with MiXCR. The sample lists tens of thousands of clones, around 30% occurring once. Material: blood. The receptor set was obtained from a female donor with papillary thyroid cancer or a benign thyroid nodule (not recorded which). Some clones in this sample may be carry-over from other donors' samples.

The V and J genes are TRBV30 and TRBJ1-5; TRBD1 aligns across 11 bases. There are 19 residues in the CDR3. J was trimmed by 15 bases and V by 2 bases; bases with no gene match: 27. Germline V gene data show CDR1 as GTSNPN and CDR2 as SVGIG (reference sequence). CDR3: CAWSTTGTGGFYSNHPLHF. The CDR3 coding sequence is TGTGCCTGGAGTACCACCGGGACAGGGGGTTTCTATAGCAATCACCCCTTGCATTTT.

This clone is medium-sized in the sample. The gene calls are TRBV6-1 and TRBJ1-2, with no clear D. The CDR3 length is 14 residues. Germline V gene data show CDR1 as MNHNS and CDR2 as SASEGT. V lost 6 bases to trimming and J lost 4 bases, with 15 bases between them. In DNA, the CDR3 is TGTGCCAGCAGCGAGGAGGTTCTAGCCTATGGCTACACCTTC. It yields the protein CASSEEVLAYGYTF.